Sequencing of this TCR beta chain was carried out in a study of blood T cell repertoires in COVID-19. Study in general: Acute and convalescent COVID-19 specimens originated in the United States, Italy and Spain. The analysed material was cDNA or gDNA that came from T cells, B-cell-depleted T cells, or PBMCs.

Original processing notes: From reference gene primer amplification, estimates of nucleated cell counts were derived. This table comes from immunoSEQ multiplex PCR, and its TCRdb copy is limited to in-frame clones, with some not included. The DNA gave D and trimming, while V, J and clone size come from that table. Altogether around 300,000 clones are present, around 90% being singletons, with the ten largest covering roughly 1.1%. V was pared by 4 bases and J by 1 base, with 11 bases between. The germline gives CDR1 SGHAT, CDR2 FQNNGV. CDR3 length: 14 residues. V usage is TRBV11-2 and J usage is TRBJ2-7; perhaps TRBD2 as D (5 bases). This TCR was sampled from a woman aged 30 to 39 who had recovered from COVID-19. Sample: PBMCs or T cells enriched from blood (not recorded which). The CDR3 DNA follows: TGTGCCAGCAGCTCTTCGGGGTTGTCCTACGAGCAGTACTTC. It encodes CASSSSGLSYEQYF.